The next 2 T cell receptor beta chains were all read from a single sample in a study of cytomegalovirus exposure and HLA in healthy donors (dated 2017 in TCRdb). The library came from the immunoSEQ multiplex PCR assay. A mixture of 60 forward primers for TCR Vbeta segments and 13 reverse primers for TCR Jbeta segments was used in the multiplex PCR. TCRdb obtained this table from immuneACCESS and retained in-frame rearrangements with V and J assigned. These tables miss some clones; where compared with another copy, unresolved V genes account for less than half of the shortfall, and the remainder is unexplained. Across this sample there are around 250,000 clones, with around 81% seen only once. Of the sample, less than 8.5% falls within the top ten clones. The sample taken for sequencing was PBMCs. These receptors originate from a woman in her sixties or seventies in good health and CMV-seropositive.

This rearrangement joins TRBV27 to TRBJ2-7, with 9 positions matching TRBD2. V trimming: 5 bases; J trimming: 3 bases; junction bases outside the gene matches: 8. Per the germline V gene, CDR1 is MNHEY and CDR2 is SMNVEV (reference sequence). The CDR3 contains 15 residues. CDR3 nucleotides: TGTGCCAGCAGTATACTCGGACTAGCGTACTACGAGCAGTACTTC. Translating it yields CASSILGLAYYEQYF.

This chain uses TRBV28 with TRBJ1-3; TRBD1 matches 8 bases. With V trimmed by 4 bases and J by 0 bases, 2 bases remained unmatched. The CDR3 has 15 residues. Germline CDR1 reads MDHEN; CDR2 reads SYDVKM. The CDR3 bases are TGTGCCAGCAGTTCGGGACAGGCCTCTGGAAACACCATATATTTT. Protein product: CASSSGQASGNTIYF.